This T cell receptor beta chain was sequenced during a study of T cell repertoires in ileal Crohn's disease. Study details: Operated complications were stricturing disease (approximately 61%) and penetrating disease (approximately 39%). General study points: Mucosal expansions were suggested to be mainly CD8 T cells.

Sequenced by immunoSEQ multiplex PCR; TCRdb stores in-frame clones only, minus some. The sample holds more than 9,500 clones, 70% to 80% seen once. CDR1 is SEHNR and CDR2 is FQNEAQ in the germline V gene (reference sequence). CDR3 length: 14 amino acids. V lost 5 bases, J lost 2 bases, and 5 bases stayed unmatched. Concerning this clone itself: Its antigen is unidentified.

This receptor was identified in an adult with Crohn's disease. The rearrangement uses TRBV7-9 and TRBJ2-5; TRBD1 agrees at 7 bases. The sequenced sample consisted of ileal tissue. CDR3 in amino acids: CASSPPGQQETQYF. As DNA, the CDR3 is TGTGCCAGCAGCCCCCCGGGACAGCAAGAGACCCAGTACTTC.